This T cell receptor beta chain emerged from a study of blood T cell repertoires in COVID-19. CDR3 length: 15 residues. Germline CDR1 MNHEY, CDR2 SMNVEV (reference sequence). The V gene lost 0 bases and the J gene lost 10 bases, with 13 bases spanning the gap. Measured with immunoSEQ multiplex PCR; TCRdb has only the in-frame clones, and not every one. The sample lists some 150,000 clones, 84% occurring once. The gene calls are TRBV27 and TRBJ1-6; D uncertain. The material sequenced was peripheral blood. This sequence was found in a human donor in a cohort sampled during active COVID-19. This CDR3 is CASSLSRGYGSPLHF. Written as DNA, the CDR3 is TGTGCCAGCAGTTTATCGCGGGGATACGGATCACCCCTCCACTTT.